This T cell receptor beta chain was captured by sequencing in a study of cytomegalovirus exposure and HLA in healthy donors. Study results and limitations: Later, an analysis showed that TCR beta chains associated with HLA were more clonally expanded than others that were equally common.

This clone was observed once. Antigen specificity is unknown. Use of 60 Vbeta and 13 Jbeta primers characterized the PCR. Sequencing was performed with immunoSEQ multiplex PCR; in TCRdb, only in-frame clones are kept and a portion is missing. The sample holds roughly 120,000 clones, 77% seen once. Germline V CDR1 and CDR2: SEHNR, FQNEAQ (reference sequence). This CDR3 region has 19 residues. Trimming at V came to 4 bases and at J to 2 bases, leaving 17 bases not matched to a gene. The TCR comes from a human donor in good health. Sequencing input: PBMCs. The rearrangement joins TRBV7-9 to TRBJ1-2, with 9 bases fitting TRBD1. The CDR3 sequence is CASSSDVLDRGKENYGYTF. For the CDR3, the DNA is TGTGCCAGCAGCTCCGATGTACTGGACAGGGGAAAGGAAAACTATGGCTACACCTTC.